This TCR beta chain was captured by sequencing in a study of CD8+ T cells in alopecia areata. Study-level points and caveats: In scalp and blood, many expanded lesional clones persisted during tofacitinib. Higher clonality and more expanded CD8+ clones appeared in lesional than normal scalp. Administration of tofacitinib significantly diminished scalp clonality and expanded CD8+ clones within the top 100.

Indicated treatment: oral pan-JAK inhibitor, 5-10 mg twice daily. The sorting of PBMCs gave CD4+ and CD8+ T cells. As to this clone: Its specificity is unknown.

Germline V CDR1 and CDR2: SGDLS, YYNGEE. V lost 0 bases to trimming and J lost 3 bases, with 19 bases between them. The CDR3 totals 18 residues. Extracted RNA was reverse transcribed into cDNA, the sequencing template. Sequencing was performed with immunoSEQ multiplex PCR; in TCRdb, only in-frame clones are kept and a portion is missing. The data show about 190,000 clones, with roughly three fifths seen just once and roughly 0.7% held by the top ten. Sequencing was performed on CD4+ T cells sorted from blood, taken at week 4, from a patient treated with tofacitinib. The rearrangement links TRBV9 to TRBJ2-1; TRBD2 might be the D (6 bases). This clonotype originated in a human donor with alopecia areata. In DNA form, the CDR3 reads TGTGCCAGCAGCGTAGCACCCGTGGGAGGTGGGTTCTACAATGAGCAGTTCTTC. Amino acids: CASSVAPVGGGFYNEQFF.